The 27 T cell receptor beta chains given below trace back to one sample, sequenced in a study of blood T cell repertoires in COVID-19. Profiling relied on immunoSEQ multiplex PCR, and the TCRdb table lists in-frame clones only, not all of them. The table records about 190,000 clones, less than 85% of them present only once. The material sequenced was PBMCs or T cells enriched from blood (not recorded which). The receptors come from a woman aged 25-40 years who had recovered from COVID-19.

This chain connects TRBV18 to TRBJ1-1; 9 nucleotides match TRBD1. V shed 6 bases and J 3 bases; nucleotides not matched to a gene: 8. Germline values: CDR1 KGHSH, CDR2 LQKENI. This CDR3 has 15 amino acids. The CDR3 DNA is TGTGCCAGCTCGCCCCCCCGACAGGGGGACACTGAAGCTTTCTTT. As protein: CASSPPRQGDTEAFF.

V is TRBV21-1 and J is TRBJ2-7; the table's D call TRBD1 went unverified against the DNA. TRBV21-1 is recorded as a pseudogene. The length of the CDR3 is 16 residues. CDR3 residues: CASSKNPGQGGYEQYF. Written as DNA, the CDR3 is TGTGCCAGCAGCAAAAACCCCGGACAGGGTGGCTACGAGCAGTACTTC.

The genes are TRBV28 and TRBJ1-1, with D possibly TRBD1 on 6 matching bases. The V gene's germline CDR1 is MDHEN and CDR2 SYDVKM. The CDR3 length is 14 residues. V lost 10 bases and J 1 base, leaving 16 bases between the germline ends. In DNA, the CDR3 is TGTGCCATACGGACAGTGGCGAGGAACACTGAAGCTTTCTTT. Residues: CAIRTVARNTEAFF.

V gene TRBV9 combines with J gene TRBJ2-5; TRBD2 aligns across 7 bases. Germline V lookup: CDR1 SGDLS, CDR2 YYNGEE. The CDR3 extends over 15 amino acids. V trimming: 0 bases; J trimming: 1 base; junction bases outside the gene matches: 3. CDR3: CASSVGGGFQETQYF. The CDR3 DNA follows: TGTGCCAGCAGCGTAGGCGGGGGATTCCAAGAGACCCAGTACTTC. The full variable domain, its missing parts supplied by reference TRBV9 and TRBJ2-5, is DSGVTQTPKHLITATGQRVTLRCSPRSGDLSVYWYQQSLDQGLQFLIQYYNGEERAKGNILERFSAQQFPDLHSELNLSSLELGDSALYFCASSVGGGFQETQYFGPGTRLLVL.

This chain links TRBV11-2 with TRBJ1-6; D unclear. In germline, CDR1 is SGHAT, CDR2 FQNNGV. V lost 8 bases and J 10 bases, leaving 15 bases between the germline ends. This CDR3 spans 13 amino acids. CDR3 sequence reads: CASSTDIRSPLHF. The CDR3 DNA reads TGTGCCAGCTCAACCGACATTCGCTCACCCCTCCACTTT.

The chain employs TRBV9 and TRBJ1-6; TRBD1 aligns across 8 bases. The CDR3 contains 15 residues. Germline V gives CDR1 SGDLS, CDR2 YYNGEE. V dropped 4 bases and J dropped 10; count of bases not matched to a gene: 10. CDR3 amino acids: CASSPRQGLYSPLHF. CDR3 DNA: TGTGCCAGCAGCCCCCGACAGGGGCTATACTCACCCCTCCACTTT.

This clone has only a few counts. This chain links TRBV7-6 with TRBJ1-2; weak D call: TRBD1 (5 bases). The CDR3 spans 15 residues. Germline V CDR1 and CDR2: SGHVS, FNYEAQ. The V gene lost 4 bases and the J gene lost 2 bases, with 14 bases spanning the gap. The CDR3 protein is CASSSGGRGNYGYTF. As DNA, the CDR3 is TGTGCCAGCAGCTCGGGGGGACGGGGAAACTATGGCTACACCTTC. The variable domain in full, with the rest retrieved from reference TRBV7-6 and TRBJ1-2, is GAGVSQSPRYKVTKRGQDVALRCDPISGHVSLYWYRQALGQGPEFLTYFNYEAQQDKSGLPNDRFSAERPEGSISTLTIQRTEQRDSAMYRCASSSGGRGNYGYTFGSGTRLTVV.

This chain's CDR3 is CASSLWGLGGYTF. CDR3 bases: TGTGCCAGCAGTTTATGGGGGCTTGGCGGCTACACCTTC. V and J are TRBV12-3 or TRBV12-4 and TRBJ1-2; D perhaps matches TRBD1 (6 bases). V dropped 2 bases and J dropped 8 bases, with 12 bases sitting between them. The CDR3 consists of 13 residues.

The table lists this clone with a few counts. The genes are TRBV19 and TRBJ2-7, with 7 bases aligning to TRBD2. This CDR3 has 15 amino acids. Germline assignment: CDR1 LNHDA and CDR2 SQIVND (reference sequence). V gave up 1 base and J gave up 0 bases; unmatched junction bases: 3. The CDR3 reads CASSIASGVSYEQYV. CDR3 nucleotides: TGTGCCAGTAGTATAGCCAGCGGGGTCTCCTACGAGCAGTACGTC.

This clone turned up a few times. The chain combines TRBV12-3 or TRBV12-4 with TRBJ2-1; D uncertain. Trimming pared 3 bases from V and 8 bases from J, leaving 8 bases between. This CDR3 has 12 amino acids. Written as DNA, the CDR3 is TGTGCCAGCAGTTTCGGAGAATATGAGCAGTTCTTC. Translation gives CASSFGEYEQFF.

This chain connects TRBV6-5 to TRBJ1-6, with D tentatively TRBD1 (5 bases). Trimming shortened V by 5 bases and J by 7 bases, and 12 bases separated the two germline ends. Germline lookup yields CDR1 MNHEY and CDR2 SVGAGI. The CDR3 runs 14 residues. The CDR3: CASSPGFLNSPLHF. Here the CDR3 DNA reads TGTGCCAGCAGTCCAGGGTTTCTAAATTCACCCCTCCACTTT.

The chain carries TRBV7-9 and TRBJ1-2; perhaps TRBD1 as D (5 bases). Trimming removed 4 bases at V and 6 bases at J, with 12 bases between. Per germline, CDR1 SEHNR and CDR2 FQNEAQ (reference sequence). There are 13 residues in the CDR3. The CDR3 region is CASSSGMFDGYTF. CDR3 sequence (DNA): TGTGCCAGCAGCTCAGGGATGTTCGATGGCTACACCTTC.

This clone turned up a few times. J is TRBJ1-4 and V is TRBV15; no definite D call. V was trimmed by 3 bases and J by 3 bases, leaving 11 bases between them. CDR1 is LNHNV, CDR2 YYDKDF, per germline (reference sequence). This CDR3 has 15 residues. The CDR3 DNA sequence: TGTGCCACCAGCAGTGTGGAGGAGGCTAATGAAAAACTGTTTTTT. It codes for CATSSVEEANEKLFF. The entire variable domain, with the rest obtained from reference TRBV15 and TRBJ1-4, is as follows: DAMVIQNPRYQVTQFGKPVTLSCSQTLNHNVMYWYQQKSSQAPKLLFHYYDKDFNNEADTPDNFQSRRPNTSFCFLDIRSPGLGDTAMYLCATSSVEEANEKLFFGSGTQLSVL.

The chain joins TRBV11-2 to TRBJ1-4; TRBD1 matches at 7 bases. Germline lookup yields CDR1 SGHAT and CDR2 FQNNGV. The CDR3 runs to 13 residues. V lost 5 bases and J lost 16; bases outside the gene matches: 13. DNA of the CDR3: TGTGCCAGCAGCCCCCGACAGGGAGGATATTCGTTTTTT. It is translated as CASSPRQGGYSFF.

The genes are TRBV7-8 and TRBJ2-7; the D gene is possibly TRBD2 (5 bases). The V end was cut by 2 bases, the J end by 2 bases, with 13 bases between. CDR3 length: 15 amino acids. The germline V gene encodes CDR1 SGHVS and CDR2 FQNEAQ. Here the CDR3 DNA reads TGTGCCAGCAGCTTATCGCGGGCGACTACCTACGAGCAGTACTTC. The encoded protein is CASSLSRATTYEQYF.

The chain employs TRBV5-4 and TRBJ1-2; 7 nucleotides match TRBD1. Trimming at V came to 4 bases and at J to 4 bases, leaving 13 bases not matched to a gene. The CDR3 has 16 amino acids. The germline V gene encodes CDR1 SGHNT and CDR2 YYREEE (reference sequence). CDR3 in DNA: TGTGCCAGCAGCCCTTCGACAGGGTCGCTTGCCTATGGCTACACCTTC. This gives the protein CASSPSTGSLAYGYTF.

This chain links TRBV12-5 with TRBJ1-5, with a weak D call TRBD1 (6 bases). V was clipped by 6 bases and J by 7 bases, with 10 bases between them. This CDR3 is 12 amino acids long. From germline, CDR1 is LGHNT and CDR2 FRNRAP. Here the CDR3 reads CASGFGQQPQHF. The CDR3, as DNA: TGTGCTAGTGGATTCGGACAGCAGCCCCAGCATTTT.

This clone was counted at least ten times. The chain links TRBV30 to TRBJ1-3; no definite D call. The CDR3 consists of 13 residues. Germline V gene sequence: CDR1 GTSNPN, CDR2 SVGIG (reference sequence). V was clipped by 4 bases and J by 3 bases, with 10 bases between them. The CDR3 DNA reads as TGTGCCTGGATCCCGAGCTTTGGAAACACCATATATTTT. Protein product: CAWIPSFGNTIYF.

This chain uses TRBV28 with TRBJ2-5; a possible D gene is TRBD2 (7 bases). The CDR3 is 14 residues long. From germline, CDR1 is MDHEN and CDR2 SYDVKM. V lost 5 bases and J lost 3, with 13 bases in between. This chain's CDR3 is CASSSGTLKETQYF. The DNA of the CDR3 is TGTGCCAGCAGTAGCGGGACACTGAAAGAGACCCAGTACTTC.

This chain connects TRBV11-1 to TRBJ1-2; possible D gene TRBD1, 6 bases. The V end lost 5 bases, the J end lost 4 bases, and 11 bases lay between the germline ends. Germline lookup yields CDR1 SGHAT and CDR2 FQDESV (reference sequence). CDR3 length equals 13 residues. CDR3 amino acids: CASSARDTYGYTF. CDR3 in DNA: TGTGCCAGCAGCGCCCGGGACACCTATGGCTACACCTTC.

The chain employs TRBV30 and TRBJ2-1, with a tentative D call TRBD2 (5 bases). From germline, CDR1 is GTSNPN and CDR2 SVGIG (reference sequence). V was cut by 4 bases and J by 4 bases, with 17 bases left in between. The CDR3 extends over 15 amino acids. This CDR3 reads CAWNDGIWGYNEQFF. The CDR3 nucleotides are TGTGCCTGGAACGACGGGATTTGGGGATACAATGAGCAGTTCTTC.

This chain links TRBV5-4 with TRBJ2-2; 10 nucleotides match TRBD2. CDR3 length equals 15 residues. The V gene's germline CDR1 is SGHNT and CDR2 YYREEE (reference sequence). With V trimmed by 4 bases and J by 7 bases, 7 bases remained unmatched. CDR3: CASSATLAGDGELFF. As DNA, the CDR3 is TGTGCCAGCAGCGCGACTCTAGCGGGAGACGGGGAGCTGTTTTTT.

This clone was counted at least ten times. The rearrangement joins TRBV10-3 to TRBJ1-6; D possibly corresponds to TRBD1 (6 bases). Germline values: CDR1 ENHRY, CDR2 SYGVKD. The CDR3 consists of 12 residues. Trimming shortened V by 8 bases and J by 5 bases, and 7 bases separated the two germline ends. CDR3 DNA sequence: TGTGCCATCTGGGACAATAATTCACCCCTCCACTTT. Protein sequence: CAIWDNNSPLHF.

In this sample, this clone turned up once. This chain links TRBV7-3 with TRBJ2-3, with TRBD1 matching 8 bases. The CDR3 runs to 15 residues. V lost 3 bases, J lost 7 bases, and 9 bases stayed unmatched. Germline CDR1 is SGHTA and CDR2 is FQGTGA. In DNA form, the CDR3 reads TGTGCCAGCAGCTTCGGGACAGGATCGGCTCATACGCAGTATTTT. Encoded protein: CASSFGTGSAHTQYF.

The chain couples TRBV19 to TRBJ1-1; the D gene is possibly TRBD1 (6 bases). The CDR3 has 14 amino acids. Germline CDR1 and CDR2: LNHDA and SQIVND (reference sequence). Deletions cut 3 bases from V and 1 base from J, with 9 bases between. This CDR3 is CASSIGQTNTEAFF. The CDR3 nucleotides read TGTGCCAGTAGTATCGGACAGACGAACACTGAAGCTTTCTTT.

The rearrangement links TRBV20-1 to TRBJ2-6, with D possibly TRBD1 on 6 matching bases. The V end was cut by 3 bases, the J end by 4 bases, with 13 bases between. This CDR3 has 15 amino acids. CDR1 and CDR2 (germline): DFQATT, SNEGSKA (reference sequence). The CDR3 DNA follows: TGCAGTGCTAGTAACAGGGCTGCCGGGGCCAACGTCCTGACTTTC. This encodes CSASNRAAGANVLTF.

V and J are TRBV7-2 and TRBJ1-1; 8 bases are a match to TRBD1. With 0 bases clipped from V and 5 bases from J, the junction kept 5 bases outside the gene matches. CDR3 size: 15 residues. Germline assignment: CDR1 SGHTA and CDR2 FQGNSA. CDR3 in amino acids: CASSLAQGARTEAFF. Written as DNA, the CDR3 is TGTGCCAGCAGCTTAGCGCAGGGGGCGCGAACTGAAGCTTTCTTT.